The 27 T cell receptor beta chains below all came from one sample that was sequenced in a study of T cell responses to AZD1222 COVID-19 vaccine (dated by TCRdb to the early 2020s). According to the study, the label for this sample's time point signals: baseline before first vaccination. The method behind the library was the immunoSEQ multiplex PCR assay. TCRdb holds this immuneACCESS table with in-frame rearrangements only. Some clones are missing; in checked studies, unresolved V genes explain under half, and the rest has no known cause. The sample table lists about 35,000 clones, approximately 86% of them with a count of one. Approximately 6.2% of the sample is held by the ten biggest clonotypes. Sequenced material: peripheral blood, taken on day 0 of AZD1222 vaccination. The receptors stem from an adult in good health.

This clone occurred once. The V and J genes are TRBV7-2 and TRBJ1-1; D perhaps matches TRBD1 (5 bases). CDR1 and CDR2 from the germline V gene are SGHTA and FQGNSA. The CDR3 loop spans 14 amino acids. Trimming left V 5 bases short and J 7 bases short, with 17 bases between. In DNA form, the CDR3 reads TGTGCCAGCAGCCATTACACCCAGGGCGGTGAAGCTTTCTTT. This sequence encodes CASSHYTQGGEAFF.

The J gene is TRBJ1-6, the V gene TRBV5-6; unclear D gene. CDR3 length equals 13 residues. The V gene's germline CDR1 is SGHDT and CDR2 YYEEEE. V was trimmed by 0 bases and J by 9 bases, leaving 7 bases between them. The CDR3 DNA reads as TGTGCCAGCAGCTTGGGGGCGACTTCACCCCTCCACTTT. It is translated as CASSLGATSPLHF.

This rearrangement joins TRBV7-2 to TRBJ1-5; no firm D call. Trimming removed 5 bases at V and 5 bases at J, with 7 bases between. The germline V gene encodes CDR1 SGHTA and CDR2 FQGNSA. This CDR3 contains 12 residues. The CDR3 sequence: CASSTDYQPQHF. CDR3 bases: TGTGCCAGCAGCACGGACTATCAGCCCCAGCATTTT. Complete variable domain (other parts from reference TRBV7-2 and TRBJ1-5): GAGVSQSPSNKVTEKGKDVELRCDPISGHTALYWYRQSLGQGLEFLIYFQGNSAPDKSGLPSDRFSAERTGGSVSTLTIQRTQQEDSAVYLCASSTDYQPQHFGDGTRLSIL.

The chain has TRBV19 and TRBJ1-1; D uncertain. The germline V gene encodes CDR1 LNHDA and CDR2 SQIVND (reference sequence). The CDR3 covers 15 residues. V was clipped by 6 bases and J by 2 bases, with 16 bases between them. Written as DNA, the CDR3 is TGTGCCAGTAGCACCCCGCCCGGCCTAAACACTGAAGCTTTCTTT. Amino acid sequence: CASSTPPGLNTEAFF.

The chain combines TRBV19 with TRBJ2-5; 10 bases fit TRBD1. The CDR3 is made up of 15 amino acids. V trimming: 4 bases; J trimming: 5 bases; junction bases outside the gene matches: 7. Germline V gene lookup returns CDR1 LNHDA and CDR2 SQIVND (reference sequence). Here the CDR3 reads CASSRSTGGYETQYF. The CDR3, as DNA: TGTGCCAGTAGTAGATCGACAGGGGGCTATGAGACCCAGTACTTC.

The rearrangement joins TRBV3-1 (or the pseudogene TRBV3-2) to TRBJ2-1, with TRBD2 matching 8 bases. The germline V gene has CDR1 LGHDT and CDR2 YNNKEL (reference sequence). V trimming: 4 bases; J trimming: 9 bases; junction bases outside the gene matches: 8. The CDR3 spans 14 residues. As DNA, the CDR3 is TGTGCCAGCAGCCCAGCGGGGGCCGGGGGTGAGCAGTTCTTC. Translated: CASSPAGAGGEQFF.

This chain joins TRBV4-1 and TRBJ2-7; the match to TRBD2 covers 9 bases. The CDR3 runs to 16 residues. V was clipped by 2 bases and J by 1 base; unmatched bases: 6. Germline V gene sequence: CDR1 MGHRA, CDR2 YSYEKL. CDR3 nucleotides: TGCGCCAGCAGCCAACTAGCGGGAACGGTATCCTACGAGCAGTACTTC. Translating gives CASSQLAGTVSYEQYF.

This chain joins TRBV29-1 and TRBJ2-5; 9 bases agree with TRBD1. Per germline, CDR1 SQVTM and CDR2 ANQGSEA. The CDR3 runs 12 residues. The junction had 6 bases not matched to a gene; V was cut back by 7 bases and J by 6 bases. CDR3 in DNA: TGCAGCGCACAGGGGGCTACAAAGACCCAGTACTTC. Translation gives CSAQGATKTQYF.

The rearrangement joins TRBV5-1 to TRBJ2-3; 12 nucleotides agree with TRBD2. The length of the CDR3 is 15 residues. The V and J ends lost 3 bases and 5 bases, in that order; junction bases with no gene match: 4. CDR1 is SGHRS and CDR2 is YFSETQ in the germline V gene. The CDR3 spells CASSSSGGAQDTQYF. In DNA, the CDR3 is TGCGCCAGCAGCTCTAGCGGGGGGGCCCAAGATACGCAGTATTTT.

The chain joins TRBV7-9 to TRBJ2-7; D is uncertain. Germline CDR1 and CDR2: SEHNR and FQNEAQ (reference sequence). The CDR3 totals 13 residues. Deletions cut 0 bases from V and 6 bases from J, with 9 bases between. CDR3 coding DNA: TGTGCCAGCAGCTTAGCTTCGGTGCGCGAGCAGTACTTC. Protein sequence: CASSLASVREQYF.

This clone was seen a single time. This sequence joins TRBV5-1 and TRBJ2-3, with TRBD2 matching over 8 bases. Germline CDR1 is SGHRS and CDR2 is YFSETQ. The V gene end was trimmed by 0 bases and the J gene end by 4 bases; junction bases not matched to a gene: 7. This CDR3 region has 16 residues. In DNA form, the CDR3 reads TGCGCCAGCAGCTTGGGTGTGACTAGCGTAGCAGATACGCAGTATTTT. Protein sequence: CASSLGVTSVADTQYF.

The chain recombines TRBV19 with TRBJ1-2, with D possibly TRBD1 on 5 matching bases. This CDR3 has 13 amino acids. CDR1 is LNHDA and CDR2 is SQIVND in the germline V gene (reference sequence). The V end lost 6 bases, the J end lost 8 bases, and 16 bases lay between the germline ends. In DNA form, the CDR3 reads TGTGCCAGTAGCGACAACACGAGGGGCGGCTACACCTTC. Protein sequence: CASSDNTRGGYTF. The full variable domain, rest sourced from reference TRBV19 and TRBJ1-2, is DGGITQSPKYLFRKEGQNVTLSCEQNLNHDAMYWYRQDPGQGLRLIYYSQIVNDFQKGDIAEGYSVSREKKESFPLTVTSAQKNPTAFYLCASSDNTRGGYTFGSGTRLTVV.

This clone was observed a single time. The gene calls are TRBV19 and TRBJ1-4, with 9 bases aligning to TRBD1. The CDR3 loop spans 14 amino acids. V was clipped by 5 bases and J by 8 bases; unmatched bases: 6. Looked up from germline, CDR1 is LNHDA and CDR2 is SQIVND (reference sequence). The CDR3 loop reads CASSPGQGGEKLFF. DNA of the CDR3: TGTGCCAGTAGTCCGGGACAGGGTGGAGAAAAACTGTTTTTT.

The chain combines TRBV5-8 with TRBJ2-4, with D perhaps assigned TRBD1 or TRBD2 (6 bases each). The CDR3 has 16 amino acids. Germline-derived CDR1 and CDR2 are SGHTS and YDEGEE. The V gene lost 4 bases and the J gene lost 4 bases, with 18 bases spanning the gap. The CDR3 spells CASSDLGRTAKNIQYF. The CDR3 DNA is TGTGCCAGCAGCGATCTTGGGAGGACAGCTAAAAACATTCAGTACTTC. Together with reference TRBV5-8 and TRBJ2-4, the CDR3 gives the full variable domain: EAGVTQSPTHLIKTRGQQATLRCSPISGHTSVYWYQQALGLGLQFLLWYDEGEERNRGNFPPRFSGRQFPNYSSELNVNALELEDSALYLCASSDLGRTAKNIQYFGAGTRLSVL.

The gene calls are TRBV9 and TRBJ2-7; 8 nucleotides line up with TRBD1. This CDR3 comprises 15 residues. V was clipped by 1 base and J by 4 bases; unmatched bases: 7. Per germline, CDR1 SGDLS and CDR2 YYNGEE. The CDR3 here is CASSVMPGGEYEQYF. CDR3 bases: TGTGCCAGCAGCGTAATGCCAGGGGGCGAATACGAGCAGTACTTC.

V and J are TRBV10-3 and TRBJ2-1; D tentatively fits TRBD1 or TRBD2 (5 bases each). Between the trimmed V and J ends, which lost 2 bases and 6 bases, there was a span of 11 bases. CDR3 length equals 14 residues. CDR1 is ENHRY and CDR2 is SYGVKD in the germline V gene. CDR3 in DNA: TGTGCCATCAGTGAGGGGGGATCGGGCAATGAGCAGTTCTTC. The encoded protein is CAISEGGSGNEQFF.

The chain carries TRBV7-8 and TRBJ2-1; D is possibly TRBD2 (6 bases). V was clipped by 1 base and J by 0 bases, with 13 bases between them. Germline V gene sequence: CDR1 SGHVS, CDR2 FQNEAQ. The CDR3 is made up of 17 amino acids. The CDR3 region is CASSLGGSGSSYNEQFF. The CDR3 nucleotides read TGTGCCAGCAGCTTAGGAGGGTCCGGGAGCTCCTACAATGAGCAGTTCTTC. The full variable domain, rest sourced from reference TRBV7-8 and TRBJ2-1, is GAGVSQSPRYKVAKRGQDVALRCDPISGHVSLFWYQQALGQGPEFLTYFQNEAQLDKSGLPSDRFFAERPEGSVSTLKIQRTQQEDSAVYLCASSLGGSGSSYNEQFFGPGTRLTVL.

The genes are TRBV2 and TRBJ1-1; D unclear. Per germline, CDR1 SNHLY and CDR2 FYNNEI. V lost 9 bases and J lost 0, with 8 bases in between. The CDR3 consists of 12 residues. CDR3 in DNA: TGTGCCAGTTTTCGGATGAACACTGAAGCTTTCTTT. This sequence encodes CASFRMNTEAFF.

This chain connects TRBV6-5 to TRBJ2-7, with D possibly TRBD2 on 7 matching bases. This CDR3 is 15 amino acids long. V was pared by 4 bases and J by 2 bases, with 15 bases between. From germline, CDR1 is MNHEY and CDR2 SVGAGI. Written as DNA, the CDR3 is TGTGCCAGCAGTTCGCCAAGCGGGACAACCTACGAGCAGTACTTC. Its translation: CASSSPSGTTYEQYF.

J is TRBJ2-2 and V is TRBV28, with TRBD1 identical over 8 bases. Unmatched junction bases numbered 16, after V lost 5 bases and J lost 2 bases. The germline V gene encodes CDR1 MDHEN and CDR2 SYDVKM. The CDR3 is 19 amino acids. Here the CDR3 DNA reads TGTGCCAGCAGTACAATCATACGCCGGGACAGGTACAACACCGGGGAGCTGTTTTTT. Protein: CASSTIIRRDRYNTGELFF.

The chain joins TRBV6-6 to TRBJ1-1; D is undetermined. The V end was cut by 2 bases, the J end by 5 bases, with 18 bases between. The CDR3 runs 16 residues. Germline CDR1 reads MNHNY; CDR2 reads SVGAGI (reference sequence). CDR3 DNA: TGTGCCAGCAGTTACGCCTCGGCAGGACTAGGGACTGAAGCTTTCTTT. Encoded protein: CASSYASAGLGTEAFF.

V usage is TRBV19 and J usage is TRBJ2-1, with 8 bases that match TRBD2. Germline CDR1 and CDR2: LNHDA and SQIVND (reference sequence). The CDR3 contains 14 residues. J gave up 8 bases and V 10 bases, and 13 bases lay outside the gene matches. The CDR3 coding sequence is TGTGCCACTGGCGGTGGCCGGGGGGGGGATGAGCAGTTCTTC. Protein product: CATGGGRGGDEQFF.

The V call is TRBV10-1, the J call TRBJ2-1; D could derive from TRBD1 or TRBD2 (6 bases each). CDR1 WNHNN and CDR2 SYGVQD come from the germline V gene (reference sequence). This CDR3 contains 16 residues. V lost 8 bases, J lost 3 bases, and 20 bases lay in between. CDR3 bases: TGCGCCAGCCTAGATCCTCGGGGGCTGAACTACAATGAGCAGTTCTTC. This translates into CASLDPRGLNYNEQFF.

CDR3 sequence: CASLPDRNTEAFF. Written as DNA, the CDR3 is TGTGCCAGCTTACCGGACAGAAACACTGAAGCTTTCTTT. The chain couples TRBV18 to TRBJ1-1, with a tentative D call TRBD1 (6 bases). This CDR3 has 13 amino acids. V shed 7 bases and J shed 2 bases, with 11 bases lying between them. The germline V gene has CDR1 KGHSH and CDR2 LQKENI.

The chain is built from TRBV19 and TRBJ2-1; 12 bases are shared with TRBD2. Looked up from germline, CDR1 is LNHDA and CDR2 is SQIVND (reference sequence). The CDR3 runs 14 residues. J lost 8 bases, V lost 4 bases, and 3 bases had no gene match. The CDR3 DNA is TGTGCCAGTAGTACACTAGCGGGGGGATATGAGCAGTTCTTC. Protein: CASSTLAGGYEQFF.

The chain combines TRBV6-5 with TRBJ2-2; 10 bases are a match to TRBD2. The J segment lost 5 bases and the V segment lost 7 bases, leaving 7 bases of the junction unmatched. Germline V gene sequence: CDR1 MNHEY, CDR2 SVGAGI. The CDR3 runs 15 residues. The DNA of the CDR3 is TGTGCCAGCACTCGACTAGCGGGCCCTACCGGGGAGCTGTTTTTT. It encodes CASTRLAGPTGELFF.

The chain recombines TRBV11-2 with TRBJ2-1, with 11 bases that match TRBD2. Looked up from germline, CDR1 is SGHAT and CDR2 is FQNNGV. This CDR3 is 15 amino acids long. With V trimmed by 5 bases and J by 6 bases, 6 bases remained unmatched. CDR3 region: CASSIRGTSGNEQFF. In nucleotides, the CDR3 is TGTGCCAGCAGCATACGTGGGACTAGCGGCAATGAGCAGTTCTTC.